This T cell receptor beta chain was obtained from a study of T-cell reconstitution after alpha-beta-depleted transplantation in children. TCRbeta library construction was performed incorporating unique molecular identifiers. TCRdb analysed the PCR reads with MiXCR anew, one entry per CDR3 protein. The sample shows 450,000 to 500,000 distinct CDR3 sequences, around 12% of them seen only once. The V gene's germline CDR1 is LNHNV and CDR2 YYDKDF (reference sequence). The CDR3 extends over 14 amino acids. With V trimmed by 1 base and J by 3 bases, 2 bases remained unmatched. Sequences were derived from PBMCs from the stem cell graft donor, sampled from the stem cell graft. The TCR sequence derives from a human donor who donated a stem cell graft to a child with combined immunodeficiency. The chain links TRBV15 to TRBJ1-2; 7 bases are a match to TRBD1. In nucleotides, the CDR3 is TGTGCCACCAGCAGAGGACAGGGCTACTATGGCTACACCTTC. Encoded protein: CATSRGQGYYGYTF.